These T cell receptor beta chains were read from a single sample in a study of OX40 agonist ivuxolimab in advanced cancers. Repertoires were generated with immunoSEQ multiplex PCR, while TCRdb's copy carries only in-frame clones and drops some. Among 85,000 to 100,000 clones listed, 91% were seen once. The sequencing used CD4+ or CD8+ T cells sorted from blood, collected in a trial of the OX40 agonist ivuxolimab. The receptors here all came from an adult with an advanced solid tumor such as melanoma, head and neck, liver or kidney cancer. Both conserved end residues are part of each CDR3. Fields, in order: clone size, V gene, D gene, J gene, CDR3 protein, CDR3 DNA. The D gene is left open where the match is weak. Rows may omit the clone size; those that give it use once, few, many or a size class.

NA	TRBV7-3	TRBD1	TRBJ2-3	CASSSQGDSDTQYF	TGTGCCAGCAGCTCCCAGGGGGATTCAGATACGCAGTATTTT
once	TRBV18	NA	TRBJ1-2	CASSESEGVGYTF	TGTGCCAGCTCCGAATCCGAGGGAGTTGGCTACACCTTC
few	TRBV15	TRBD1	TRBJ2-7	CATSRGGQGYEQYF	TGTGCCACCAGCAGAGGGGGACAGGGCTACGAGCAGTACTTC
NA	TRBV10-3	TRBD1	TRBJ1-5	CATRQGVDQPQHF	TGTGCCACTAGACAGGGGGTGGATCAGCCCCAGCATTTT
NA	TRBV5-4	NA	TRBJ2-7	CASSLDPSGEQYF	TGTGCCAGCAGCTTGGATCCTAGTGGGGAGCAGTACTTC
NA	TRBV4-3	TRBD2	TRBJ2-1	CASTSGNSYNEQFF	TGCGCCAGCACTAGCGGGAACTCCTACAATGAGCAGTTCTTC
NA	TRBV7-9	NA	TRBJ1-2	CASSLVSTNYGYTF	TGTGCCAGCAGCTTAGTAAGCACTAACTATGGCTACACCTTC
NA	TRBV18	NA	TRBJ2-7	CASSPQTDEQYF	TGTGCCAGCTCACCACAAACAGACGAGCAGTACTTC
few	TRBV5-8	NA	TRBJ2-1	CASSPGRVPGNEQFF	TGTGCCAGCAGCCCCGGGCGCGTCCCCGGCAATGAGCAGTTCTTC
NA	TRBV29-1	TRBD2	TRBJ2-5	CSVRGLAGEPQETQYF	TGCAGCGTGCGCGGACTAGCGGGGGAACCGCAAGAGACCCAGTACTTC
once	TRBV5-1	NA	TRBJ1-1	CASSLLRGVNTEAFF	TGCGCCAGCAGCTTGCTCCGGGGGGTGAACACTGAAGCTTTCTTT
NA	TRBV6-5	TRBD2	TRBJ2-7	CASSKTGLAGVEQYF	TGTGCCAGCAGTAAAACGGGACTAGCGGGAGTAGAGCAGTACTTC
NA	TRBV5-1	TRBD1	TRBJ1-2	CASSSDGQGIGKGYTF	TGCGCCAGCAGCTCTGATGGACAGGGCATTGGGAAGGGCTACACCTTC
NA	TRBV28	NA	TRBJ2-7	CASSLPTRRYEQYF	TGTGCCAGCAGTCTCCCGACCCGTCGCTACGAGCAGTACTTC
NA	TRBV28	NA	TRBJ1-5	CASSGGLAERQPQHF	TGTGCCAGCAGTGGCGGGCTAGCGGAGCGTCAGCCCCAGCATTTT
NA	TRBV5-5	NA	TRBJ1-5	CASSSMGTYNQPQHF	TGTGCCAGCAGCTCGATGGGGACATACAATCAGCCCCAGCATTTT
NA	TRBV5-1	TRBD1	TRBJ2-7	CASSLGRGQGPEQYF	TGCGCCAGCAGCTTGGGCCGGGGACAGGGGCCCGAGCAGTACTTC
NA	TRBV6-5	NA	TRBJ1-2	CASSYYGTNSGYTF	TGTGCCAGCAGTTATTACGGGACAAACTCTGGCTACACCTTC
once	TRBV28	NA	TRBJ1-1	CASPPTEGSNTEAFF	TGTGCCAGCCCGCCCACCGAAGGGTCGAACACTGAAGCTTTCTTT
NA	TRBV7-2	NA	TRBJ2-1	CASSSTRVEQFF	TGTGCCAGCAGCTCAACTAGGGTTGAGCAGTTCTTC
NA	TRBV5-4	NA	TRBJ2-7	CASSHQAQKRSYEQYF	TGTGCCAGCAGCCATCAGGCCCAAAAGAGGTCCTACGAGCAGTACTTC
NA	TRBV9	TRBD1	TRBJ2-7	CASSGTGTGGYEQYF	TGTGCCAGCAGCGGAACCGGGACAGGGGGGTACGAGCAGTACTTC
NA	TRBV7-3	NA	TRBJ2-2	CASSLGSNTGELFF	TGTGCCAGCAGCTTAGGAAGCAACACCGGGGAGCTGTTTTTT
NA	TRBV21-1	NA	TRBJ2-2	CARDRRELFF	TGTGCCAGGGACCGGAGGGAGCTGTTTTTT
NA	TRBV19	TRBD2	TRBJ2-1	CASSIAGGAYNEQFF	TGTGCCAGTAGTATAGCGGGAGGGGCCTACAATGAGCAGTTCTTC
NA	TRBV9	NA	TRBJ2-5	CASSVGIVQETQYF	TGTGCCAGCAGCGTAGGGATAGTGCAAGAGACCCAGTACTTC
NA	TRBV6-1	TRBD2	TRBJ2-1	CASRTTSGRVDEQFF	TGTGCCAGCAGGACGACTAGCGGGAGGGTTGATGAGCAGTTCTTC
NA	TRBV7-9	NA	TRBJ2-2	CASSLRSRTNTGELFF	TGTGCCAGCAGCTTAAGGTCCAGAACGAACACCGGGGAGCTGTTTTTT
few	TRBV7-2	TRBD1	TRBJ2-5	CASSLQTGDRETQYF	TGTGCCAGCAGCTTGCAAACAGGGGACCGGGAGACCCAGTACTTC